This T cell receptor beta chain is from a study of T-cell reconstitution after alpha-beta-depleted transplantation in children. Unique molecular identifiers were built into the TCRbeta library. A single record per CDR3 protein comes from TCRdb applying MiXCR to the PCR reads. The sample yields 350,000 to 400,000 distinct CDR3 sequences, about a fifth seen once. This clonotype was counted at least ten times. The CDR3 is 16 residues long. V trimming: 4 bases; J trimming: 0 bases; junction bases outside the gene matches: 7. Germline V gene sequence: CDR1 SGHRS, CDR2 YFSETQ. This sequence joins TRBV5-1 and TRBJ2-3, with 8 bases identical to TRBD1. This clonotype was obtained from a human donor who donated a stem cell graft to a child with acute myeloid leukemia. Sample: PBMCs from the stem cell graft donor, taken from the stem cell graft. The CDR3 loop is CASSPAGQGSTDTQYF. The CDR3 bases are TGCGCCAGCAGCCCGGCAGGACAGGGTAGCACAGATACGCAGTATTTT.